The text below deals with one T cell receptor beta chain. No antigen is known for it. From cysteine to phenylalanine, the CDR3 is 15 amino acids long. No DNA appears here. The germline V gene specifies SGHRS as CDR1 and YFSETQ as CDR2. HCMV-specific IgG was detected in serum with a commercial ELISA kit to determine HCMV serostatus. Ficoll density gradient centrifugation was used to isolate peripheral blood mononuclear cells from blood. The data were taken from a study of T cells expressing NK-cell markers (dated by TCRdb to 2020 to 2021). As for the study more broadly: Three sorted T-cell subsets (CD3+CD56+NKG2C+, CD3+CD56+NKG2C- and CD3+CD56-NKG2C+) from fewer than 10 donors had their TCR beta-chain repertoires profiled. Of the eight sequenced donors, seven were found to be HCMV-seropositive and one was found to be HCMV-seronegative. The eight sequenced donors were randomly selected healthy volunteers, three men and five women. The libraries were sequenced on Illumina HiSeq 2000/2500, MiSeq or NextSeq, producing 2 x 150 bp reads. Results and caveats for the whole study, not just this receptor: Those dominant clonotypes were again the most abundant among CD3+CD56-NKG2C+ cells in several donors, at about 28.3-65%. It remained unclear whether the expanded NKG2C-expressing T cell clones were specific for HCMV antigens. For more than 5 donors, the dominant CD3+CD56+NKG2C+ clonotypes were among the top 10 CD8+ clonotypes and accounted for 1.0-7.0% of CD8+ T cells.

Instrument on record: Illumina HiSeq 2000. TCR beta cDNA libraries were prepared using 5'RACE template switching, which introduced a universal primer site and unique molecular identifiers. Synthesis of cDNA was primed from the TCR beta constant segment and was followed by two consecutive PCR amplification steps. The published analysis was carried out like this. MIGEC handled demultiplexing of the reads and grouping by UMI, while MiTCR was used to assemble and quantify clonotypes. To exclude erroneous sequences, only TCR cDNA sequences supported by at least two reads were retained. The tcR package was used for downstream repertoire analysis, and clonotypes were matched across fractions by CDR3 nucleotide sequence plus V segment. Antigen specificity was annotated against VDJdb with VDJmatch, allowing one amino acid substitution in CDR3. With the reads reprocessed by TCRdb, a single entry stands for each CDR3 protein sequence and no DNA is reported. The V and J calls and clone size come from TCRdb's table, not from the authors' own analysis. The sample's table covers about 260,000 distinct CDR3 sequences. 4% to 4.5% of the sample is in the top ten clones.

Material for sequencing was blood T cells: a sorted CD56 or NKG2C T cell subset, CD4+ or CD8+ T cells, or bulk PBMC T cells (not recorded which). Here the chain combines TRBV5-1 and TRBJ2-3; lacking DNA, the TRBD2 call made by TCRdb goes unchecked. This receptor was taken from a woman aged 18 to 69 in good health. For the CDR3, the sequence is CASSLARGRGDTQYF.